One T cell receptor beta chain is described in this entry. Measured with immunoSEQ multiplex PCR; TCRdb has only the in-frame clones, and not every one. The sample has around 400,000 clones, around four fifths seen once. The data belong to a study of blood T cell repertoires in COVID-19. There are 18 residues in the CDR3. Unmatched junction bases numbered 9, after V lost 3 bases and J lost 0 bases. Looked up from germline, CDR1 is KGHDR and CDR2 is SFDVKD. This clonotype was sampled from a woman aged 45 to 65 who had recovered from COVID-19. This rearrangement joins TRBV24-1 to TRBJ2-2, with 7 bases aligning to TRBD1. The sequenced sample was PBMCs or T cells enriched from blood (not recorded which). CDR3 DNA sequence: TGTGCCACCAGTGATGCTCCCGGACAGGCTACGAACACCGGGGAGCTGTTTTTT. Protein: CATSDAPGQATNTGELFF.